Following are 13 T cell receptor beta chains from one sample sequenced in a study of post-analysis software for immune sequencing data. Study-level results: Higher frequency in patients than in controls was seen for several TRBV segments, with TRBV5-6, TRBV5-1 and TRBV20-1 among them.

Each TCR beta cDNA library carried unique molecular identifiers. TCRdb independently ran MiXCR on the PCR reads; one entry per CDR3 protein. The sample has 350,000 to 500,000 distinct CDR3 sequences, approximately 42% seen once. Antigen specificity for these receptors is unknown. Source material: blood. These receptors originate from a girl aged 2 to 9 with multiple sclerosis.

CDR3 DNA: TGTGCCAGCAGTTTGACTAGCGGGGGGAGCCAGACCCAGTACTTC. This encodes CASSLTSGGSQTQYF. The V gene is TRBV28, the J gene TRBJ2-5; 13 nucleotides match TRBD2. Unmatched junction bases numbered 4, after V lost 3 bases and J lost 6 bases. The CDR3 has 15 residues. The V gene's germline CDR1 is MDHEN and CDR2 SYDVKM.

This clonotype was counted a few times. V gene TRBV15 combines with J gene TRBJ1-4, with unresolved D. The germline CDR1 and CDR2 sequences are LNHNV and YYDKDF (reference sequence). The CDR3 covers 15 residues. Deletions cut 6 bases from V and 0 bases from J, with 11 bases between. The CDR3 is CATRKNLPTNEKLFF. The DNA for the CDR3 is TGTGCCACCAGAAAGAACCTCCCAACTAATGAAAAACTGTTTTTT.

The V gene is TRBV11-2, the J gene TRBJ2-1; D perhaps matches TRBD2 (6 bases). The CDR3 sequence is 14 residues long. The ends were cut back, 4 bases at V and 6 bases at J, with 13 bases in the middle. CDR1 and CDR2 from the germline V gene are SGHAT and FQNNGV. CDR3 DNA sequence: TGTGCCAGCAGCTCCCAAGCGGGCGGCAATGAGCAGTTCTTC. Its protein product is CASSSQAGGNEQFF.

V is TRBV27 and J is TRBJ2-5; possibly TRBD1 for D (6 bases). The CDR3 runs 12 residues. V gave up 8 bases and J gave up 3 bases, with 10 bases separating them. CDR1 is MNHEY, CDR2 SMNVEV, per germline (reference sequence). The CDR3 region is CASADSKETQYF. The CDR3 nucleotides are TGTGCCAGCGCGGACAGTAAAGAGACCCAGTACTTC.

The CDR3 is CASSFGQPNSNQPQHF. For the CDR3, the DNA is TGTGCCAGCAGTTTTGGACAGCCGAATAGCAATCAGCCCCAGCATTTT. The chain recombines TRBV6-6 with TRBJ1-5, with D possibly TRBD1 on 6 matching bases. CDR1 and CDR2 (germline): MNHNY, SVGAGI (reference sequence). The CDR3 length is 16 residues. V lost 4 bases and J lost 0, with 13 bases in between.

V and J are TRBV7-9 and TRBJ2-1; D is uncertain. CDR3 length: 18 amino acids. V was clipped by 1 base and J by 4 bases, with 20 bases between them. Germline lookup yields CDR1 SEHNR and CDR2 FQNEAQ (reference sequence). CDR3 nucleotides: TGTGCCAGCAGCTTAGTTTCTCGGGCAGGTAAAGTTTACAATGAGCAGTTCTTC. Translation gives CASSLVSRAGKVYNEQFF. The full variable domain, completed using reference TRBV7-9 and TRBJ2-1, is DTGVSQNPRHKITKRGQNVTFRCDPISEHNRLYWYRQTLGQGPEFLTYFQNEAQLEKSRLLSDRFSAERPKGSFSTLEIQRTEQGDSAMYLCASSLVSRAGKVYNEQFFGPGTRLTVL.

Concerning this clonotype itself: At one end the junction does not follow the germline gene, possibly because of a read error. This chain links TRBV7-3 with TRBJ2-3; 9 bases match TRBD1. This CDR3 has 15 residues. Germline CDR1 reads SGHTA; CDR2 reads FQGTGA. Here the CDR3 reads CASSKGDREADAQYF. DNA of the CDR3: TGTGCCAGCAGCAAAGGGGACAGGGAAGCAGATGCGCAGTATTTT. The whole variable domain, filled in from reference TRBV7-3 and TRBJ2-3, reads GAGVSQTPSNKVTEKGKYVELRCDPISGHTALYWYRQSLGQGPEFLIYFQGTGAADDSGLPNDRFFAVRPEGSVSTLKIQRTERGDSAVYLCASSKGDREADAQYFGPGTRLTVL.

CDR3 in amino acids: CSAKKGQETQYF. The CDR3 region has the DNA TGCAGTGCTAAAAAGGGGCAAGAGACCCAGTACTTC. The gene calls are TRBV20-1 and TRBJ2-5; maybe TRBD1 (5 bases). The length of the CDR3 is 12 residues. Germline-derived CDR1 and CDR2 are DFQATT and SNEGSKA (reference sequence). Between the trimmed V and J ends, which lost 4 bases and 2 bases, there was a span of 8 bases.

For this clonotype: At one of its ends the junction is not consistent with the germline gene, which may arise from a read error. J is TRBJ2-3 and V is TRBV5-1; D uncertain. Per the germline V gene, CDR1 is SGHRS and CDR2 is YFSETQ. The CDR3 spans 19 residues. The CDR3 DNA reads as TGCGCCAGCAGCTTGGCCGTGCAGTCGAGCCTGACTTTCACAGATGCGCAGTATTTT. Translation: CASSLAVQSSLTFTDAQYF. Together with reference TRBV5-1 and TRBJ2-3, the CDR3 gives the full variable domain: KAGVTQTPRYLIKTRGQQVTLSCSPISGHRSVSWYQQTPGQGLQFLFEYFSETQRNKGNFPGRFSGRQFSNSRSEMNVSTLELGDSALYLCASSLAVQSSLTFTDAQYFGPGTRLTVL.

This clonotype was counted a few times. The chain uses TRBV4-3 and TRBJ2-3; D not certain. The CDR3 consists of 14 residues. Germline-derived CDR1 and CDR2 are LGHNA and YSLEER. V lost 3 bases and J lost 0, with 7 bases in between. The CDR3, as DNA: TGCGCCAGCAGCCATCGTTCTAGCACAGATACGCAGTATTTT. Its protein is CASSHRSSTDTQYF.

This clonotype was seen a handful of times. The chain joins TRBV4-1 to TRBJ2-6, with unresolved D. The V and J ends lost 3 bases and 4 bases respectively, with 16 bases between them. The CDR3 totals 17 residues. Germline V CDR1 and CDR2: MGHRA, YSYEKL. CDR3 residues: CASSQPFLRSGANVLTF. For the CDR3, the DNA is TGCGCCAGCAGCCAGCCCTTTCTCAGATCCGGGGCCAACGTCCTGACTTTC.

CDR3 bases: TGCAGTGTTAGGACTAGCAAGGCAGATACGCAGTATTTT. This codes for CSVRTSKADTQYF. The V and J genes are TRBV20-1 and TRBJ2-3, with TRBD2 identical over 8 bases. The V gene's germline CDR1 is DFQATT and CDR2 SNEGSKA (reference sequence). V was pared by 7 bases and J by 4 bases, with 7 bases of the junction left unmatched. The CDR3 is made up of 13 amino acids.

The chain links TRBV12-3 or TRBV12-4 to TRBJ2-7; 7 nucleotides match TRBD1. CDR3 length equals 16 residues. J gave up 0 bases and V 5 bases, and 10 bases lay outside the gene matches. CDR3 bases: TGTGCCAGCAGTAAGGGGACGGGACAGTTCTCCTACGAGCAGTACTTC. Its protein product is CASSKGTGQFSYEQYF.